The subject of this entry is one TCR beta chain. Antigen unknown. This record belongs to a study of a mutant IDH1 vaccine in newly diagnosed glioma. About the study: Treatment recipients were about 62% male and around 40% female, and their mean age was 40.4 years. Patients previously underwent radiotherapy, temozolomide, or both, and most underwent both. General observations from the study: Pseudoprogression appeared unlinked to shifts in leading peripheral T cell clonotypes.

Assay: immunoSEQ multiplex PCR; the TCRdb copy retains only in-frame clones and omits some. This table holds around 50,000 clones, roughly 90% found once. Time point defined: baseline, week 1 (first vaccination visit). Treatment defined: pre-vaccination baseline after standard-of-care therapy. CDR1 SQVTM and CDR2 ANQGSEA come from the germline V gene. J was trimmed by 3 bases and V by 6 bases; bases with no gene match: 13. CDR3 size: 15 residues. This TCR was recovered from a man between 35 and 55 years old with glioma. The V gene is TRBV29-1, the J gene TRBJ2-7; TRBD2 matches 8 bases. The source material was PBMCs, sampled from a glioma patient treated with radiotherapy, temozolomide or both. CDR3 sequence reads: CSVSGSFRFGYEQYF. CDR3 bases: TGCAGCGTAAGCGGGAGTTTCCGGTTTGGCTACGAGCAGTACTTC.